The next 6 T cell receptor beta chains were all read from a single sample in a study of CD8 T cells in ankylosing spondylitis. MiXCR, applied by TCRdb to the 5' RACE reads, yields one record per CDR3 protein. The data show around 18,000 distinct CDR3 sequences, 7.5% to 9.5% seen once. The sequencing sample was made of blood. These receptors originate from a male donor with ankylosing spondylitis or in good health (not recorded which).

Ten or more counts support this clonotype. The chain has TRBV12-3 or TRBV12-4 and TRBJ2-1, with TRBD2 matching 9 bases. The CDR3 has 17 amino acids. Germline trimming cut 5 bases from V and 7 bases from J; bases unmatched to any gene: 15. CDR3 protein: CASSPDRRGRAENEQFF. In DNA form, the CDR3 reads TGTGCCAGCAGTCCCGATAGGCGCGGGAGGGCCGAGAATGAGCAGTTCTTC.

The V and J genes are TRBV7-2 and TRBJ2-5; TRBD1 aligns across 10 bases. Losses at the gene ends were 5 bases for V and 4 bases for J; bases not matched to a gene: 7. From germline, CDR1 is SGHTA and CDR2 FQGNSA. The CDR3 consists of 15 residues. The CDR3 sequence: CASSRTWDRGETQYF. CDR3 sequence (DNA): TGTGCCAGCAGCCGGACTTGGGACAGGGGAGAGACCCAGTACTTC. Full variable domain (rest looked up from reference TRBV7-2 and TRBJ2-5): GAGVSQSPSNKVTEKGKDVELRCDPISGHTALYWYRQSLGQGLEFLIYFQGNSAPDKSGLPSDRFSAERTGGSVSTLTIQRTQQEDSAVYLCASSRTWDRGETQYFGPGTRLLVL.

There are many counts of this clonotype. V is TRBV20-1 and J is TRBJ2-4, with 7 bases lining up with TRBD2. This CDR3 comprises 15 residues. CDR1 and CDR2 from the germline V gene are DFQATT and SNEGSKA (reference sequence). V lost 3 bases to trimming and J lost 0 bases; unmatched junction nucleotides: 5. The chain's CDR3 is CSASLRGIAKNIQYF. In DNA, the CDR3 is TGCAGTGCTAGCTTGCGGGGGATAGCCAAAAACATTCAGTACTTC.

This clonotype was counted many times. The chain recombines TRBV12-3 or TRBV12-4 with TRBJ2-7, with 10 bases matching TRBD1. There are 15 residues in the CDR3. With 7 bases clipped from V and 7 bases from J, the junction kept 13 bases outside the gene matches. In nucleotides, the CDR3 is TGTGCCAGCAACGATCCGGGACAGGGGTCGCGGGAGCAGTACTTC. The encoded protein is CASNDPGQGSREQYF.

Only a few counts were recorded for this clonotype. V and J are TRBV18 and TRBJ1-1; TRBD1 might be the D (6 bases). The germline CDR1 and CDR2 sequences are KGHSH and LQKENI. Between the trimmed V and J ends, which lost 4 bases and 1 base, there was a span of 7 bases. The CDR3 runs to 13 residues. The DNA of the CDR3 is TGTGCCAGCTCACAGGGACAGAACACTGAAGCTTTCTTT. Amino acids: CASSQGQNTEAFF. The full variable domain, rest sourced from reference TRBV18 and TRBJ1-1, is NAGVMQNPRHLVRRRGQEARLRCSPMKGHSHVYWYRQLPEEGLKFMVYLQKENIIDESGMPKERFSAEFPKEGPSILRIQQVVRGDSAAYFCASSQGQNTEAFFGQGTRLTVV.

This clonotype was recorded at least ten times. This chain joins TRBV5-5 and TRBJ2-3; D is unclear. V shed 5 bases and J shed 6 bases, with 16 bases lying between them. Looked up from germline, CDR1 is SGHKS and CDR2 is YYEKEE (reference sequence). The CDR3 consists of 14 residues. The CDR3 is CASSSGLSKDTQYF. The CDR3 DNA reads TGTGCCAGCAGTTCCGGGCTCTCAAAGGATACGCAGTATTTT.